This T cell receptor beta chain was identified during a study of blood T cell repertoires in COVID-19. Whole-study context: Whether acute or convalescent, the COVID-19 samples came from the United States, Italy and Spain. From T cells, B-cell-depleted T cells, or PBMCs came the material, which was cDNA or gDNA.

Authors' methods: Amplified reference gene primers provided the basis for estimating nucleated cell counts. The repertoire was sequenced with immunoSEQ multiplex PCR; TCRdb's copy has only in-frame clones and lacks some. V, J and clone size derive from that table, while D and trimming were established from the DNA sequence. The sample has tens of thousands of clones, more than 75% seen once. The V segment lost 5 bases and the J segment 5 bases; nucleotides outside the gene matches: 10. Germline CDR1 reads SGHTA; CDR2 reads FQGNSA. This CDR3 spans 16 amino acids. This chain connects TRBV7-2 to TRBJ2-1; 9 nucleotides line up with TRBD1. Sequenced input: peripheral blood. The TCR sequence derives from a human donor in a cohort sampled during active COVID-19. The CDR3 protein is CASSPRGTGFNNEQFF. DNA for the CDR3: TGTGCCAGCAGCCCCCGGGGGACAGGGTTTAACAATGAGCAGTTCTTC.